The 29 T cell receptor beta chains given below trace back to one sample, sequenced in a study of identical twins. TCRdb used MiXCR to reprocess the 5' RACE reads, holding one entry per CDR3 protein. This sample has around 1.7 million distinct CDR3 sequences, with around a third found just once. The sample taken for sequencing was cord blood. The origin of the receptors is a newborn girl in good health.

In regard to this clonotype: This may arise from a read error, as a much more abundant clone is one base away. The chain carries TRBV29-1 and TRBJ1-2; TRBD1 agrees at 10 bases. Per the germline V gene, CDR1 is SQVTM and CDR2 is ANQGSEA. This CDR3 has 14 residues. The CDR3 coding sequence is TGCAGCGTTGAAGGGACAGGGGGATACTATGTCTACACCTTC. It codes for CSVEGTGGYYVYTF.

About this clonotype itself: The junction departs from germline at one end; a sequencing error may be responsible. This chain uses TRBV20-1 with TRBJ2-7; D is unclear. Germline V gene sequence: CDR1 DFQATT, CDR2 SNEGSKA (reference sequence). The CDR3 runs to 14 residues. CDR3 in DNA: TGCAGTGCTAGAGATCGAAGGACCGAGTACGGGCAGTACTTC. It specifies CSARDRRTEYGQYF.

The chain links TRBV6-2 or TRBV6-3 to TRBJ2-2; D possibly matches TRBD1 or TRBD2 (5 bases each). The CDR3 extends over 14 amino acids. CDR1 and CDR2 from the germline V gene are MNHEY and SVGEGT. The germline V and J ends were trimmed by 7 bases and 6 bases, with 15 bases remaining between them. The CDR3 region has the DNA TGTGCCAGCATGGGACCTAGGGTAGCCGGGGAGCTGTTTTTT. This encodes CASMGPRVAGELFF.

This clonotype was counted many times. V usage is TRBV4-2 and J usage is TRBJ2-5; D call uncertain. V lost 0 bases, J lost 5 bases, and 7 bases lay in between. This CDR3 has 13 residues. Germline lookup yields CDR1 LGHNA and CDR2 YNFKEQ. The CDR3 protein is CASSQDVGETQYF. DNA of the CDR3: TGTGCCAGCAGCCAAGATGTAGGGGAGACCCAGTACTTC.

The chain uses TRBV10-3 and TRBJ2-6, with D unresolved. Looked up from germline, CDR1 is ENHRY and CDR2 is SYGVKD. V was clipped by 0 bases and J by 1 base, with 4 bases between them. The CDR3 is 15 residues long. The CDR3 nucleotides read TGTGCCATCAGTGAGTCGTCATCTGGGGCCAACGTCCTGACTTTC. It translates to CAISESSSGANVLTF.

This rearrangement joins TRBV5-1 to TRBJ2-2; 12 nucleotides agree with TRBD2. Germline V gives CDR1 SGHRS, CDR2 YFSETQ. J lost 4 bases, V lost 7 bases, and 5 bases had no gene match. This CDR3 contains 15 residues. CDR3 region: CASGSTSGGTGELFF. The CDR3 DNA is TGCGCCAGCGGGTCGACTAGCGGGGGCACCGGGGAGCTGTTTTTT.

The rearrangement links TRBV4-2 to TRBJ1-4; tentatively, D is TRBD1 (5 bases). The germline V gene encodes CDR1 LGHNA and CDR2 YNFKEQ. This CDR3 has 18 amino acids. V lost 2 bases, J lost 0 bases, and 16 bases lay in between. DNA for the CDR3: TGTGCCAGCAGCCAAAGTCCAGGTGGGGCTGCAACTAATGAAAAACTGTTTTTT. It translates to CASSQSPGGAATNEKLFF.

The chain is built from TRBV20-1 and TRBJ1-1, with 7 bases that match TRBD1. V shed 6 bases and J 7 bases; nucleotides not matched to a gene: 8. In germline, CDR1 is DFQATT, CDR2 SNEGSKA (reference sequence). The CDR3 spans 12 residues. CDR3 amino acids: CSATKGAREAFF. CDR3 in DNA: TGCAGTGCAACCAAGGGGGCGCGTGAAGCTTTCTTT.

This clonotype has just a few counts. This chain connects TRBV28 to TRBJ1-4, with 10 bases matching TRBD1. This CDR3 is 14 amino acids long. J gave up 6 bases and V 6 bases, and 4 bases lay outside the gene matches. The germline CDR1 and CDR2 sequences are MDHEN and SYDVKM. CDR3 residues: CASRPTGGDEKLFF. CDR3 DNA: TGTGCCAGCAGACCGACAGGGGGCGATGAAAAACTGTTTTTT.

This chain connects TRBV5-1 to TRBJ2-1; 7 nucleotides line up with TRBD1. Trimming at V came to 0 bases and at J to 5 bases, leaving 5 bases not matched to a gene. This CDR3 has 15 residues. Germline V gene data show CDR1 as SGHRS and CDR2 as YFSETQ. This chain's CDR3 is CASSLVGTAHNEQFF. Written as DNA, the CDR3 is TGCGCCAGCAGCTTGGTCGGGACAGCCCACAATGAGCAGTTCTTC.

The chain has TRBV7-9 and TRBJ2-7, with D uncertain. Germline V lookup: CDR1 SEHNR, CDR2 FQNEAQ (reference sequence). The germline V and J ends were trimmed by 5 bases and 5 bases, with 16 bases remaining between them. The CDR3 consists of 14 residues. Here the CDR3 reads CASSQMERVHEQYF. The CDR3 bases are TGTGCCAGCAGCCAGATGGAACGTGTCCACGAGCAGTACTTC.

This clonotype came up a few times. The V and J genes are TRBV30 and TRBJ1-6, with D tentatively TRBD1 (5 bases). This CDR3 is 13 amino acids long. Per germline, CDR1 GTSNPN and CDR2 SVGIG (reference sequence). Trimming took off 5 bases at V and 0 bases at J, with 5 bases between the two ends. The CDR3 protein is CAWDSSYNSPLHF. CDR3 bases: TGTGCCTGGGACAGCTCCTATAATTCACCCCTCCACTTT.

The count of this clonotype is one. The junction shows a germline mismatch at one end, possibly a read error. CDR3 DNA: TGTGGCAGCAGTCGGGACCAGGCACAGCCCCAGCATTTT. This encodes CGSSRDQAQPQHF. V usage is TRBV7-2 and J usage is TRBJ1-5; TRBD1 might be the D (5 bases). The CDR3 extends over 13 amino acids. Germline CDR1 and CDR2: SGHTA and FQGNSA.

The chain has TRBV9 and TRBJ2-7; D is unresolved. The CDR3 runs to 13 residues. V dropped 4 bases and J dropped 3 bases, with 11 bases sitting between them. Germline lookup yields CDR1 SGDLS and CDR2 YYNGEE. DNA of the CDR3: TGTGCCAGCAGCCCGAGCTCACTCTACGAGCAGTACTTC. It specifies CASSPSSLYEQYF.

This clonotype was seen more than once but under ten times. The rearrangement links TRBV10-3 to TRBJ1-6; 7 bases fit TRBD1. J was trimmed by 8 bases and V by 10 bases; bases with no gene match: 8. Germline CDR1 and CDR2: ENHRY and SYGVKD. The CDR3 has 13 residues. The CDR3, as DNA: TGTGCCACCAGAGGGACAGCAGATTCACCCCTCCACTTT. Protein product: CATRGTADSPLHF.

There are a few counts of this clonotype. This chain uses TRBV12-5 with TRBJ2-2, with 12 bases lining up with TRBD2. Germline values: CDR1 LGHNT, CDR2 FRNRAP. The V gene end was trimmed by 2 bases and the J gene end by 0 bases; junction bases not matched to a gene: 1. The CDR3 extends over 17 amino acids. The CDR3 loop is CASGLTSGGPNTGELFF. Written as DNA, the CDR3 is TGTGCTAGTGGTTTGACTAGCGGGGGGCCGAACACCGGGGAGCTGTTTTTT.

This rearrangement joins TRBV5-1 to TRBJ1-6; D remains ambiguous. The CDR3 totals 14 residues. Germline assignment: CDR1 SGHRS and CDR2 YFSETQ. Between the trimmed V and J ends, which lost 4 bases and 6 bases, there was a span of 11 bases. CDR3 amino acids: CASSAGRINSPLHF. CDR3 coding DNA: TGCGCCAGCAGCGCCGGCAGAATTAATTCACCCCTCCACTTT.

This chain uses TRBV9 with TRBJ1-2, with a weak D call TRBD1 (6 bases). This CDR3 has 15 amino acids. Germline V lookup: CDR1 SGDLS, CDR2 YYNGEE. V lost 0 bases to trimming and J lost 0 bases, with 9 bases between them. The CDR3 protein is CASSVAKGANYGYTF. CDR3 sequence (DNA): TGTGCCAGCAGCGTAGCCAAGGGGGCTAACTATGGCTACACCTTC.

This clonotype was observed many times. The rearrangement uses TRBV29-1 and TRBJ1-2; weak D call: TRBD1 (5 bases). From germline, CDR1 is SQVTM and CDR2 ANQGSEA. This CDR3 has 12 residues. Trimming left V 2 bases short and J 5 bases short, with 9 bases between. CDR3 loop: CSVERGGYGYTF. CDR3 in DNA: TGCAGCGTTGAAAGGGGAGGGTATGGCTACACCTTC.

The V gene is TRBV20-1, the J gene TRBJ1-2, with 7 bases aligning to TRBD1. The CDR3 covers 13 residues. CDR1 and CDR2 (germline): DFQATT, SNEGSKA (reference sequence). J was trimmed by 4 bases and V by 6 bases; bases with no gene match: 8. The CDR3 DNA is TGCAGTGCCGTACAGGGGTGGGGCTATGGCTACACCTTC. Translated: CSAVQGWGYGYTF.

Only a few counts were recorded for this clonotype. The gene calls are TRBV10-1 and TRBJ1-1, with 12 bases aligning to TRBD1. Per germline, CDR1 WNHNN and CDR2 SYGVQD (reference sequence). The CDR3 is 16 amino acids. V lost 4 bases, J lost 0 bases, and 3 bases stayed unmatched. The CDR3 sequence: CASSGDRGPLNTEAFF. As DNA, the CDR3 is TGCGCCAGCAGTGGGGACAGGGGGCCTCTGAACACTGAAGCTTTCTTT.

A few counts support this clonotype. The chain couples TRBV16 to TRBJ1-1; D gene uncertain. Trimming removed 0 bases at V and 4 bases at J, with 12 bases between. The CDR3 spans 15 residues. Germline lookup yields CDR1 KGHSY and CDR2 FQNENV. The CDR3 reads CASSQSAAGTTEAFF. CDR3 in DNA: TGTGCCAGCAGCCAATCGGCAGCGGGAACCACTGAAGCTTTCTTT.

The V call is TRBV3-1, the J call TRBJ1-4; tentative D call: TRBD1 (5 bases). Per the germline V gene, CDR1 is LGHDT and CDR2 is YNNKEL (reference sequence). CDR3 length: 15 amino acids. Trimming stripped 4 bases from V and 7 bases from J, with 16 bases between. The CDR3 sequence: CASSPRPGLGEKLFF. CDR3 DNA sequence: TGTGCCAGCAGCCCCAGGCCAGGGCTCGGTGAAAAACTGTTTTTT.

This chain connects TRBV29-1 to TRBJ2-5; TRBD2 matches at 8 bases. The CDR3 loop spans 13 amino acids. The V and J ends lost 2 bases and 11 bases, in that order; junction bases with no gene match: 10. Germline lookup yields CDR1 SQVTM and CDR2 ANQGSEA. The CDR3: CSVEPGRENEQYF. The CDR3 coding sequence is TGCAGCGTTGAACCCGGGAGGGAAAATGAGCAGTACTTC.

Comment on this clonotype: A much larger clone is a single base away; this may be a read error. This chain connects TRBV29-1 to TRBJ2-5; 8 nucleotides agree with TRBD1. Trimming took 8 bases from V and 11 from J; bases not matched to a gene: 16. The V gene's germline CDR1 is SQVTM and CDR2 ANQGSEA. CDR3 length: 13 amino acids. This CDR3 is CSHDRGFYNEQYF. The CDR3 DNA follows: TGCAGCCATGACAGGGGTTTCTACAATGAGCAGTACTTC.

This clonotype has just a few counts. The gene calls are TRBV20-1 and TRBJ2-5, with D tentatively TRBD2 (6 bases). This CDR3 region has 13 residues. Germline loops: CDR1 DFQATT, CDR2 SNEGSKA (reference sequence). Trimming took off 5 bases at V and 4 bases at J, with 14 bases between the two ends. CDR3 nucleotide sequence: TGCAGTGCTCCTCGGAGGAGGGGAGAGACCCAGTACTTC. Residues: CSAPRRRGETQYF.

J is TRBJ2-1 and V is TRBV5-6; no reliable D call. In germline, CDR1 is SGHDT, CDR2 YYEEEE. Trimming cost V 2 bases and J 10 bases, with 10 bases left between them. The CDR3 is 12 amino acids. CDR3 sequence: CASSFGPGEQFF. The CDR3 bases are TGTGCCAGCAGCTTCGGTCCAGGAGAGCAGTTCTTC.

DNA of the CDR3: TGCGCCAGCAGCTTGGAGACAGGGATGAACACTGAAGCTTTCTTT. Encoded protein: CASSLETGMNTEAFF. The chain is built from TRBV5-1 and TRBJ1-1; 7 nucleotides match TRBD1. This CDR3 contains 15 residues. Trimming cost V 0 bases and J 0 bases; bases outside gene matches: 2. The germline gives CDR1 SGHRS, CDR2 YFSETQ.

This clonotype was recorded a few times. V is TRBV28 and J is TRBJ2-1, with D possibly being TRBD2 (6 bases). Germline CDR1 MDHEN, CDR2 SYDVKM. V shed 11 bases and J shed 2 bases, with 16 bases lying between them. The CDR3 is 14 amino acids. This CDR3 is CASRGWVPYNEQFF. The CDR3 DNA follows: TGTGCCTCCCGGGGGTGGGTACCCTACAATGAGCAGTTCTTC.